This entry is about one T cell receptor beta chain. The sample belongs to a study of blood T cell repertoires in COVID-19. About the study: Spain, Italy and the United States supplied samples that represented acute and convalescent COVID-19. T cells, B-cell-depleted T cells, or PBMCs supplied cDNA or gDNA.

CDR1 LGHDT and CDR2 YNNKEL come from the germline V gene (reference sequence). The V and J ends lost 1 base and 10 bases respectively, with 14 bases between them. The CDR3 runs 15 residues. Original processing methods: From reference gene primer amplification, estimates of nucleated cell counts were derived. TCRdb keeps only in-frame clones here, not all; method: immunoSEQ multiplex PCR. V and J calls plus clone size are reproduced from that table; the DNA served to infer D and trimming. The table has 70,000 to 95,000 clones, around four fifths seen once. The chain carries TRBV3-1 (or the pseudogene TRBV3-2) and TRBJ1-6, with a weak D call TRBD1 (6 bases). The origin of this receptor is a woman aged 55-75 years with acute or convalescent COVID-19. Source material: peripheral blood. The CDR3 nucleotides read TGTGCCAGCAGCCAAGGGGCAGGGGCAGGGTCACCCCTCCACTTT. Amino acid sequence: CASSQGAGAGSPLHF.